These 20 T cell receptor beta chains originate from one sample sequenced in a study of CD8+ T cells in alopecia areata. Sequencing templates came from extracted RNA that was reverse transcribed into cDNA. Using immunoSEQ multiplex PCR, the repertoire was profiled, and TCRdb retains in-frame clones only, with some absent. This repertoire shows under 150,000 clones, roughly 50% found once; its top ten account for about 3.3%. Treatment reported: oral pan-JAK inhibitor, 5-10 mg twice daily. Sequenced here: CD4+ T cells sorted from blood, sampled at week 24, from a patient treated with tofacitinib. The receptor source for this set is a human donor with alopecia areata.

This chain connects TRBV29-1 to TRBJ1-4; D is unresolved. The CDR3 runs 13 residues. V lost 4 bases and J 7 bases, leaving 13 bases between the germline ends. The V gene's germline CDR1 is SQVTM and CDR2 ANQGSEA. The CDR3 spells CSVVPSLGEKLFF. The DNA of the CDR3 is TGCAGCGTTGTTCCCTCGTTGGGTGAAAAACTGTTTTTT.

This chain joins TRBV7-8 and TRBJ2-1, with D perhaps TRBD2 (6 bases). Looked up from germline, CDR1 is SGHVS and CDR2 is FQNEAQ. The CDR3 length is 17 residues. V was shortened by 5 bases and J by 0 bases, with 17 bases between the two germline ends. The CDR3 region has the DNA TGTGCCAGCAGCCCAAAACTAGCTACCAGCTCCTACAATGAGCAGTTCTTC. Its protein product is CASSPKLATSSYNEQFF.

The table lists this clone with a few counts. The CDR3 DNA sequence: TGCAGCGCCCAAGGACAGGGTTGGGAGACCCAGTACTTC. This encodes CSAQGQGWETQYF. V gene TRBV29-1 combines with J gene TRBJ2-5; 8 nucleotides agree with TRBD1. CDR3 length: 13 amino acids. In germline, CDR1 is SQVTM, CDR2 ANQGSEA. V shed 7 bases, J shed 5 bases, and the junction held 9 bases outside the gene matches.

This clone occurred a few times. The V and J genes are TRBV29-1 and TRBJ2-5; TRBD1 might be the D (6 bases). V was trimmed by 4 bases and J by 9 bases, leaving 18 bases between them. This CDR3 has 13 amino acids. Germline CDR1 reads SQVTM; CDR2 reads ANQGSEA. In DNA form, the CDR3 reads TGCAGCGTTGGGACAGCCACCTCAGGGGCCCAGTACTTC. It codes for CSVGTATSGAQYF. Full variable domain (rest looked up from reference TRBV29-1 and TRBJ2-5): SAVISQKPSRDICQRGTSLTIQCQVDSQVTMMFWYRQQPGQSLTLIATANQGSEATYESGFVIDKFPISRPNLTFSTLTVSNMSPEDSSIYLCSVGTATSGAQYFGPGTRLLVL.

This clone was found a few times. The rearrangement links TRBV5-1 to TRBJ1-1; 9 nucleotides match TRBD1. Germline V lookup: CDR1 SGHRS, CDR2 YFSETQ. The CDR3 is 15 residues long. Losses at the gene ends were 0 bases for V and 3 bases for J; bases not matched to a gene: 3. Written as DNA, the CDR3 is TGCGCCAGCAGCTTGGACAGGGGGCAGGACACTGAAGCTTTCTTT. Protein sequence: CASSLDRGQDTEAFF.

The genes are TRBV9 and TRBJ2-3; possible D gene TRBD2, 5 bases. The CDR3 contains 13 residues. V was pared by 0 bases and J by 6 bases, with 8 bases between. The germline V gene encodes CDR1 SGDLS and CDR2 YYNGEE. CDR3 sequence (DNA): TGTGCCAGCAGCGTAGCTCCGGGGGATACGCAGTATTTT. It translates to CASSVAPGDTQYF.

The V gene is TRBV30, the J gene TRBJ2-7; D perhaps matches TRBD2 (6 bases). CDR1 is GTSNPN and CDR2 is SVGIG in the germline V gene (reference sequence). This CDR3 spans 11 amino acids. V lost 8 bases and J 6 bases, leaving 14 bases between the germline ends. The CDR3 loop is CAGVGGREQYF. CDR3 DNA sequence: TGTGCCGGGGTCGGGGGTCGCGAGCAGTACTTC.

V usage is TRBV30 and J usage is TRBJ2-3, with no clear D. Germline V gives CDR1 GTSNPN, CDR2 SVGIG (reference sequence). V lost 4 bases, J lost 2 bases, and 7 bases lay in between. The CDR3 covers 12 residues. The CDR3: CAWNRYTDTQYF. In DNA, the CDR3 is TGTGCCTGGAACAGATACACAGATACGCAGTATTTT. Drawing the rest from reference TRBV30 and TRBJ2-3, the complete variable domain is SQTIHQWPATLVQPVGSPLSLECTVEGTSNPNLYWYRQAAGRGLQLLFYSVGIGQISSEVPQNLSASRPQDRQFILSSKKLLLSDSGFYLCAWNRYTDTQYFGPGTRLTVL.

This chain connects TRBV10-3 to TRBJ2-3, with a tentative D call TRBD2 (6 bases). The germline gives CDR1 ENHRY, CDR2 SYGVKD. The CDR3 is 15 amino acids. V lost 4 bases to trimming and J lost 0 bases, with 11 bases between them. CDR3 amino acids: CAISASGLSTDTQYF. As DNA, the CDR3 is TGTGCCATCAGTGCCTCGGGACTCAGCACAGATACGCAGTATTTT.

The rearrangement joins TRBV7-3 to TRBJ1-1; D is unclear. CDR3 length equals 13 residues. The germline V gene has CDR1 SGHTA and CDR2 FQGTGA. Deletions cut 2 bases from V and 2 bases from J, with 6 bases between. This CDR3 reads CASSLQPNTEAFF. CDR3 coding DNA: TGTGCCAGCAGCTTACAGCCAAACACTGAAGCTTTCTTT.

The V call is TRBV4-2, the J call TRBJ1-2; perhaps TRBD1 as D (6 bases). The CDR3 contains 13 residues. Germline loops: CDR1 LGHNA, CDR2 YNFKEQ. The germline V and J ends were trimmed by 1 base and 6 bases, with 9 bases remaining between them. CDR3 sequence: CASSQAGDNGYTF. CDR3 nucleotides: TGTGCCAGCAGCCAAGCGGGGGACAATGGCTACACCTTC.

This clone was detected only a few times. The chain links TRBV29-1 to TRBJ2-1; D might be TRBD1 or TRBD2, each matching 5 bases. Germline CDR1 reads SQVTM; CDR2 reads ANQGSEA. V was cut by 6 bases and J by 13 bases, with 22 bases left in between. The CDR3 extends over 13 amino acids. CDR3 residues: CSVGSGPNIYQFF. The CDR3 bases are TGCAGCGTAGGATCGGGACCCAATATTTATCAGTTCTTC.

This clone was recorded a few times. The chain links TRBV2 to TRBJ2-7; 7 bases fit TRBD1. The CDR3 has 13 residues. Trimming at V came to 4 bases and at J to 7 bases, leaving 7 bases not matched to a gene. Germline V gene sequence: CDR1 SNHLY, CDR2 FYNNEI. The CDR3: CASSGTGAEEQYF. The CDR3 coding sequence is TGTGCCAGCAGTGGGACAGGTGCGGAGGAGCAGTACTTC.

The chain has TRBV9 and TRBJ2-7, with D possibly matching TRBD2 (5 bases). The CDR3 spans 14 residues. Germline V gene data show CDR1 as SGDLS and CDR2 as YYNGEE. V was cut by 3 bases and J by 0 bases, with 10 bases left in between. Here the CDR3 reads CASSATDYSYEQYF. Written as DNA, the CDR3 is TGTGCCAGCAGCGCTACAGACTACTCCTACGAGCAGTACTTC.

This clone was counted a few times. This chain connects TRBV5-1 to TRBJ1-6, with a possible D match to TRBD1 (5 bases). The CDR3 consists of 13 residues. Between the trimmed V and J ends, which lost 0 bases and 10 bases, there was a span of 8 bases. Looked up from germline, CDR1 is SGHRS and CDR2 is YFSETQ. CDR3 in DNA: TGCGCCAGCAGCTTGGGAGGGGAGTCACCCCTCCACTTT. Amino acid sequence: CASSLGGESPLHF.

V and J are TRBV29-1 and TRBJ1-5; D uncertain. Trimming took off 4 bases at V and 4 bases at J, with 8 bases between the two ends. The V gene's germline CDR1 is SQVTM and CDR2 ANQGSEA. The CDR3 runs to 12 residues. CDR3 residues: CSVGLWNQPQHF. In DNA form, the CDR3 reads TGCAGCGTTGGGTTATGGAATCAGCCCCAGCATTTT.

This chain joins TRBV5-1 and TRBJ2-5; weak D call: TRBD2 (5 bases). The length of the CDR3 is 18 residues. V was trimmed by 0 bases and J by 4 bases, leaving 22 bases between them. Germline values: CDR1 SGHRS, CDR2 YFSETQ. This chain's CDR3 is CASSLAGSFPAYRETQYF. CDR3 coding DNA: TGCGCCAGCAGCTTGGCGGGATCATTCCCGGCGTACCGAGAGACCCAGTACTTC. Looking up the rest from reference TRBV5-1 and TRBJ2-5 gives the full variable domain: KAGVTQTPRYLIKTRGQQVTLSCSPISGHRSVSWYQQTPGQGLQFLFEYFSETQRNKGNFPGRFSGRQFSNSRSEMNVSTLELGDSALYLCASSLAGSFPAYRETQYFGPGTRLLVL.

This chain uses TRBV29-1 with TRBJ1-2; 8 bases fit TRBD1. CDR3 length: 13 residues. Germline CDR1 reads SQVTM; CDR2 reads ANQGSEA. Trimming removed 4 bases from V and 1 base from J; junction bases left unmatched: 2. This chain's CDR3 is CSVVGQVNYGYTF. CDR3 bases: TGCAGCGTTGTGGGACAGGTTAACTATGGCTACACCTTC.

The V and J genes are TRBV7-2 and TRBJ2-2; unclear D gene. The germline V and J ends were trimmed by 5 bases and 3 bases, with 7 bases remaining between them. Germline-derived CDR1 and CDR2 are SGHTA and FQGNSA. The CDR3 totals 13 residues. CDR3 DNA: TGTGCCAGCAGCCCTCAAGACACCGGGGAGCTGTTTTTT. Translation: CASSPQDTGELFF.

This clone was recorded once. The chain joins TRBV30 to TRBJ1-2; D is unclear. The CDR3 runs to 12 residues. Between the trimmed V and J ends, which lost 5 bases and 8 bases, there was a span of 15 bases. CDR1 and CDR2 from the germline V gene are GTSNPN and SVGIG (reference sequence). CDR3 sequence: CAWVRLQRGYTF. As DNA, the CDR3 is TGTGCCTGGGTAAGGCTTCAGAGGGGCTACACCTTC.